This T cell receptor (beta chain) was found in a study of OX40 agonist ivuxolimab in advanced cancers. Study-wide points: Clonal expansion by week 6 occurred in CD4+ and CD8+ blood T cells (at 0.1 to 3.0 mg/kg).

Trimming stripped 1 base from V and 5 bases from J, with 8 bases between. Germline V gene lookup returns CDR1 SGHVS and CDR2 FNYEAQ. The CDR3 is 14 amino acids. TCRdb's copy holds only in-frame clones and misses some; the assay was immunoSEQ multiplex PCR. The profile shows around 31,000 clones, approximately 89% of them singletons. Notes on this clone: Its antigen is unknown.

This receptor was taken from an adult with an advanced solid tumor such as melanoma, head and neck, liver or kidney cancer. Sequences were derived from CD4+ or CD8+ T cells sorted from blood, sampled in a trial of the OX40 agonist ivuxolimab. The chain uses TRBV7-6 and TRBJ2-2, with no clear D. This CDR3 is CASSLDILTGELFF. The DNA for the CDR3 is TGTGCCAGCAGCTTAGATATCTTGACCGGGGAGCTGTTTTTT.